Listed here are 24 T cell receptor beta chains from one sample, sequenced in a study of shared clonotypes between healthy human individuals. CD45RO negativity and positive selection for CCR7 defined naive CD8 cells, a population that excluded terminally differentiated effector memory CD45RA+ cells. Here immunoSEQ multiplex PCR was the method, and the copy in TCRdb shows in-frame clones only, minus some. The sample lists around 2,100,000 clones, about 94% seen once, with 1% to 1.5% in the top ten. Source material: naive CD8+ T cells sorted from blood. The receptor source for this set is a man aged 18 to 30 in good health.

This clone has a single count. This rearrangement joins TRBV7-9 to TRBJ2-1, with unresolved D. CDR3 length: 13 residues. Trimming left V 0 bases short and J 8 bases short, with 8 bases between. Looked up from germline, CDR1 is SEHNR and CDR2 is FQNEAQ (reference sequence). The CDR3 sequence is CASSLALSYEQFF. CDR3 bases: TGTGCCAGCAGCTTAGCGCTAAGCTATGAGCAGTTCTTC.

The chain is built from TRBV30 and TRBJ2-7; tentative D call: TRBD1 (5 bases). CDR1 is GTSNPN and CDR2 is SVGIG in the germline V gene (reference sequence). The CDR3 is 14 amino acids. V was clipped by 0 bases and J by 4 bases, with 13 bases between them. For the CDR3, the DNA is TGTGCCTGGAGTGTACTTGAGACAGAGTACGAGCAGTACTTC. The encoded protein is CAWSVLETEYEQYF.

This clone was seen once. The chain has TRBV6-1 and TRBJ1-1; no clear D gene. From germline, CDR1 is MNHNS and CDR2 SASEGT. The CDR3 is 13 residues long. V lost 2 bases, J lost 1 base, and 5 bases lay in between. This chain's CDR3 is CASSEIQNTEAFF. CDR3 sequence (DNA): TGTGCCAGCAGTGAAATACAGAACACTGAAGCTTTCTTT.

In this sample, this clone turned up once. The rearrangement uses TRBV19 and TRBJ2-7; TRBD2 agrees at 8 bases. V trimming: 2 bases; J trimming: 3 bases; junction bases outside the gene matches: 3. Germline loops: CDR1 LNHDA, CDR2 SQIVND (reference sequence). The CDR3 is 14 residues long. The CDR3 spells CASSISSGGYEQYF. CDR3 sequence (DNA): TGTGCCAGTAGTATATCCAGCGGGGGCTACGAGCAGTACTTC.

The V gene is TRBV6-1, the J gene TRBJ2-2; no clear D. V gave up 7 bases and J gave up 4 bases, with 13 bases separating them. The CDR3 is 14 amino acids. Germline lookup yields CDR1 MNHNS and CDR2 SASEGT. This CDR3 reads CASNYGSFTGELFF. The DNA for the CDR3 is TGTGCCAGCAATTATGGTTCCTTCACCGGGGAGCTGTTTTTT.

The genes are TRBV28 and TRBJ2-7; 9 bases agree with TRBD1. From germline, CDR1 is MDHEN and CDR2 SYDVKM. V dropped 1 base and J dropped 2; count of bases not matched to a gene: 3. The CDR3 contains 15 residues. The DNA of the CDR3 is TGTGCCAGCAGTTTATCGGACAGGGGTCCCTACGAGCAGTACTTC. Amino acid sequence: CASSLSDRGPYEQYF.

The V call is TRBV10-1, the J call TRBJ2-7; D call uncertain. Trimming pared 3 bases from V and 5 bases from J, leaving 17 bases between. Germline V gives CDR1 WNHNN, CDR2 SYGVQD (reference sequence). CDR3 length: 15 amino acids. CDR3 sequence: CASSDDTEINHEQYF. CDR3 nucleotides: TGCGCCAGCAGTGATGACACAGAAATTAACCACGAGCAGTACTTC.

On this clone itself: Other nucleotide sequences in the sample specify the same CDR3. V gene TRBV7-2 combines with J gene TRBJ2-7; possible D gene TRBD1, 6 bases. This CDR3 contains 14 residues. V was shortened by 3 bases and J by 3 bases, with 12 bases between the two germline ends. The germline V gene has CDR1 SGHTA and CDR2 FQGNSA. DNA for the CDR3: TGTGCCAGCAGCTTCTACGGACAGCACTACGAGCAGTACTTC. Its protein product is CASSFYGQHYEQYF.

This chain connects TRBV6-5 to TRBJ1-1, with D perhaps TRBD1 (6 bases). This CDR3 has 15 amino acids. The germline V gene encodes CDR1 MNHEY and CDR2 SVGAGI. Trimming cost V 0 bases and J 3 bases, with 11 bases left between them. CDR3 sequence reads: CASSYSVAGDTEAFF. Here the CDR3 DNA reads TGTGCCAGCAGTTACTCGGTCGCAGGGGACACTGAAGCTTTCTTT.

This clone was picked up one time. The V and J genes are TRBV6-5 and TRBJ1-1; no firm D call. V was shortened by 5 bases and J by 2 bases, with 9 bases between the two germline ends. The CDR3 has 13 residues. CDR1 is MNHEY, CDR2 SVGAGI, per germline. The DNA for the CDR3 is TGTGCCAGCAGTGAGATCCTTAACACTGAAGCTTTCTTT. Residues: CASSEILNTEAFF.

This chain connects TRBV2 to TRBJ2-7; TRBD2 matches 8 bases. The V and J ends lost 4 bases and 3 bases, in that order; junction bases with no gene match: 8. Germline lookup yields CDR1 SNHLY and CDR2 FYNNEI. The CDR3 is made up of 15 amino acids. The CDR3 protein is CASSAERGTYYEQYF. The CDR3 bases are TGTGCCAGCAGTGCAGAGCGGGGGACGTACTACGAGCAGTACTTC. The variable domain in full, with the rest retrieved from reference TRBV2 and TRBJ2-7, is EPEVTQTPSHQVTQMGQEVILRCVPISNHLYFYWYRQILGQKVEFLVSFYNNEISEKSEIFDDQFSVERPDGSNFTLKIRSTKLEDSAMYFCASSAERGTYYEQYFGPGTRLTVT.

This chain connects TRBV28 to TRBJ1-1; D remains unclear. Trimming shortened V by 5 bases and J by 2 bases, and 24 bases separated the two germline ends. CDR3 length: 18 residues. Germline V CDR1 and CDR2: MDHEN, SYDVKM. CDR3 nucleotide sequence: TGTGCCAGCAGTCCCCGGAGGGCCCGGGCGGTCTCCAACACTGAAGCTTTCTTT. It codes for CASSPRRARAVSNTEAFF.

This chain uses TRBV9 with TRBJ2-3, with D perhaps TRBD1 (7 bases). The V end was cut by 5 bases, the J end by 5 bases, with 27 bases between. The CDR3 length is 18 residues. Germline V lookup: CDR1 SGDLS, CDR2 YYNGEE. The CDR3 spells CASSPGGLPVTPVDTQYF. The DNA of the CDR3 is TGTGCCAGCAGTCCAGGGGGACTCCCGGTTACACCGGTAGATACGCAGTATTTT.

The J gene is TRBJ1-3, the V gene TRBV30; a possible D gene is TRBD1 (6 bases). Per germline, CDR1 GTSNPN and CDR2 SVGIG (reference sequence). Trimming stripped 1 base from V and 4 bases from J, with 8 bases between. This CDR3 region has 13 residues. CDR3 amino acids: CAWSDGQGNTIYF. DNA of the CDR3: TGTGCCTGGAGTGACGGACAGGGAAACACCATATATTTT.

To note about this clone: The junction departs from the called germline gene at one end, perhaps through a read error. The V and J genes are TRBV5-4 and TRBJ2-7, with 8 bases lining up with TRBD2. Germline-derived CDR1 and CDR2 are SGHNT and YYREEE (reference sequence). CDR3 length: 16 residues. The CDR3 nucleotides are TGTGCCAGCAGCTTGTGGGGCGGGGGGCCTTCCTTCGAGCAGTACTTC. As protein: CASSLWGGGPSFEQYF.

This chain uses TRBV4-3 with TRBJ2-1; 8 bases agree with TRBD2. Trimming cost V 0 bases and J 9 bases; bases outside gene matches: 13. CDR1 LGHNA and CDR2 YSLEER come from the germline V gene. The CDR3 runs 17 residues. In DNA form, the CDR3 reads TGCGCCAGCAGCCAAGAGGGTAGCGGGATCAGCCGCGGTGAGCAGTTCTTC. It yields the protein CASSQEGSGISRGEQFF.

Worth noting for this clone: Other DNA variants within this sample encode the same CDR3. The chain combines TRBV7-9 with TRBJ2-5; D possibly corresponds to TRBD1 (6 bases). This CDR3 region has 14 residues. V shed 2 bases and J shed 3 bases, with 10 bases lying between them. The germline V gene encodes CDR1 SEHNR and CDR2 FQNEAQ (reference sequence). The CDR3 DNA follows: TGTGCCAGCAGCTTAACAGGGACCGAAGAGACCCAGTACTTC. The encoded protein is CASSLTGTEETQYF.

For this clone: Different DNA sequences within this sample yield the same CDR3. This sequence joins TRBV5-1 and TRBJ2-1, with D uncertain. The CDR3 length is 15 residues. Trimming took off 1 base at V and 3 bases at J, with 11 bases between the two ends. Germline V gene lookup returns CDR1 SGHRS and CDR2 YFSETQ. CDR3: CASSLSSGSYNEQFF. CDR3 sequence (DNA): TGCGCCAGCAGCTTGTCCTCTGGCAGCTACAATGAGCAGTTCTTC.

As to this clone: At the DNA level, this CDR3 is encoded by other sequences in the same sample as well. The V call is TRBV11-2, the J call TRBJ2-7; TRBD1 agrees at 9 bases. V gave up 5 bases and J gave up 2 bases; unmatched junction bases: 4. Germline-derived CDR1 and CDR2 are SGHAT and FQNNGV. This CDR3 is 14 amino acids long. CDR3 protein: CASSPGTGPYEQYF. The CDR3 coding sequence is TGTGCCAGCAGCCCGGGGACAGGGCCCTACGAGCAGTACTTC.

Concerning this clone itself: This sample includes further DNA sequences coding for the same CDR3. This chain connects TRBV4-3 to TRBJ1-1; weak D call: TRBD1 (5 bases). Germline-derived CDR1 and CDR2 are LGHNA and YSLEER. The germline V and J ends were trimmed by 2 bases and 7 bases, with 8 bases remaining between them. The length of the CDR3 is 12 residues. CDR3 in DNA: TGCGCCAGCAGCCAAACCGGGGGTGAAGCTTTCTTT. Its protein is CASSQTGGEAFF.

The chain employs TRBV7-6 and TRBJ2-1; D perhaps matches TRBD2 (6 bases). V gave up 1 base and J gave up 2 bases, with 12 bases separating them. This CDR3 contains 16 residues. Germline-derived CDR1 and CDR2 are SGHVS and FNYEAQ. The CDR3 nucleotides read TGTGCCAGCAGCTTAGTGGTGCGGGGCACCTACAATGAGCAGTTCTTC. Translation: CASSLVVRGTYNEQFF. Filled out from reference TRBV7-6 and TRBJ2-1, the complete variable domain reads GAGVSQSPRYKVTKRGQDVALRCDPISGHVSLYWYRQALGQGPEFLTYFNYEAQQDKSGLPNDRFSAERPEGSISTLTIQRTEQRDSAMYRCASSLVVRGTYNEQFFGPGTRLTVL.

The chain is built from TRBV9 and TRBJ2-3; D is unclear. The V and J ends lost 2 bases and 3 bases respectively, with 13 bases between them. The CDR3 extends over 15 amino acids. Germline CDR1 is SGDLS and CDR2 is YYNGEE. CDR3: CASSVRLGMTDTQYF. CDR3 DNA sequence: TGTGCCAGCAGCGTTAGGTTAGGGATGACAGATACGCAGTATTTT.

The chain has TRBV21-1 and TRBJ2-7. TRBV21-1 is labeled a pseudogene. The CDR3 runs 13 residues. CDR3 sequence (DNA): TGTGCCAGCAGCAAAGCGGGGGACTACGAGCAGTACTTC. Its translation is CASSKAGDYEQYF.

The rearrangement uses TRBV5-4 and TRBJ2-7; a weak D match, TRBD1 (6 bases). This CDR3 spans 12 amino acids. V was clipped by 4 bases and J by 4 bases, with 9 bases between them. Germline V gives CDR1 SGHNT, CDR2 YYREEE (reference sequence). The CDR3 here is CASSMDSYEQYF. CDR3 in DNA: TGTGCCAGCAGCATGGACAGTTACGAGCAGTACTTC.